Below, 22 T cell receptor beta chains from the same sample are listed, as sequenced in a study of Ad26.COV2.S vaccination and SARS-CoV-2 variants. As to treatment: some 19 received Ad26.COV2.S at low or high dose, single or two shots; 5 received placebo; per-sample allocation not given. It was on day 63 after the first vaccine or placebo injection that samples were taken. TCRdb keeps only in-frame clones here, not all; method: immunoSEQ multiplex PCR. The sample carries roughly 390,000 clones, about 88% recorded once. Sequencing was performed on peripheral blood, taken in a trial of Ad26.COV2.S vaccine versus placebo. These receptors were obtained from a person between 18 and 65 years old who received the Ad26.COV2.S COVID-19 vaccine or a placebo.

This clone occurred a few times. The J gene is TRBJ1-2, the V gene TRBV3-1 (or the pseudogene TRBV3-2); 7 bases agree with TRBD1. CDR1 is LGHDT and CDR2 is YNNKEL in the germline V gene (reference sequence). The CDR3 runs to 13 residues. Germline trimming cut 1 base from V and 5 bases from J; bases unmatched to any gene: 1. The CDR3 region has the DNA TGTGCCAGCAGCCAAGGGACAGGATATGGCTACACCTTC. It is translated as CASSQGTGYGYTF.

V is TRBV20-1 and J is TRBJ2-7; D perhaps matches TRBD1 (6 bases). Germline-derived CDR1 and CDR2 are DFQATT and SNEGSKA (reference sequence). This CDR3 contains 13 residues. Trimming shortened V by 3 bases and J by 4 bases, and 13 bases separated the two germline ends. As DNA, the CDR3 is TGCAGTGCTAGTTCGGACAGCTCTTACGAGCAGTACTTC. It is translated as CSASSDSSYEQYF.

The V gene is TRBV6-2 or TRBV6-3, the J gene TRBJ2-1, with 9 bases that match TRBD1. V shed 6 bases, J shed 9 bases, and the junction held 3 bases outside the gene matches. CDR3 length: 12 amino acids. Germline assignment: CDR1 MNHEY and CDR2 SVGEGT. Here the CDR3 reads CASSPGQGEQFF. In nucleotides, the CDR3 is TGTGCCAGCAGCCCGGGACAGGGTGAGCAGTTCTTC.

The rearrangement uses TRBV5-8 and TRBJ2-4; no clear D gene. The CDR3 has 19 amino acids. The V end lost 0 bases, the J end lost 1 base, and 20 bases lay between the germline ends. Germline lookup yields CDR1 SGHTS and CDR2 YDEGEE. CDR3 amino acids: CASSLEVALGILAKNIQYF. DNA for the CDR3: TGTGCCAGCAGCTTGGAAGTCGCGCTTGGCATCTTGGCCAAAAACATTCAGTACTTC.

This clone appeared many times. CDR3 in DNA: TGCGCCAGCAGCCAAGAATCCCAGGGCGCGCGTGGGGCCAACGTCCTGACTTTC. Its translation is CASSQESQGARGANVLTF. The chain recombines TRBV4-3 with TRBJ2-6; weak D call: TRBD1 (5 bases). V was cut by 0 bases and J by 3 bases, with 15 bases left in between. This CDR3 is 18 amino acids long. Germline-derived CDR1 and CDR2 are LGHNA and YSLEER.

This chain joins TRBV7-2 and TRBJ1-2; 7 bases are a match to TRBD1. The CDR3 extends over 14 amino acids. J was trimmed by 4 bases and V by 5 bases; bases with no gene match: 7. CDR1 is SGHTA and CDR2 is FQGNSA in the germline V gene. The CDR3 nucleotides read TGTGCCAGCAGCCCCCGGGACAGCCTCTATGGCTACACCTTC. Translated: CASSPRDSLYGYTF.

This chain joins TRBV28 and TRBJ1-1; D remains unclear. The V and J ends lost 5 bases and 4 bases respectively, with 14 bases between them. The CDR3 runs to 14 residues. The germline V gene has CDR1 MDHEN and CDR2 SYDVKM. The CDR3 nucleotides read TGTGCCAGCAGTCCCGCCTACAAGGGCACTGAAGCTTTCTTT. Translation: CASSPAYKGTEAFF.

CDR3 nucleotide sequence: TGTGCCAGCACCCGGGATGGTCACAATGAGCAGTTCTTC. This encodes CASTRDGHNEQFF. J is TRBJ2-1 and V is TRBV6-5, with D perhaps TRBD2 (5 bases). CDR1 and CDR2 from the germline V gene are MNHEY and SVGAGI. V gave up 7 bases and J gave up 5 bases, with 12 bases separating them. The CDR3 is made up of 13 amino acids.

In DNA form, the CDR3 reads TGTGCCTGGAGTGTAGGCAGGGGAAGATACGAGCAGTACTTC. This encodes CAWSVGRGRYEQYF. The chain joins TRBV30 to TRBJ2-7; D perhaps matches TRBD1 (6 bases). Germline V lookup: CDR1 GTSNPN, CDR2 SVGIG (reference sequence). The CDR3 runs 14 residues. V was trimmed by 0 bases and J by 4 bases, leaving 13 bases between them.

The gene calls are TRBV7-2 and TRBJ1-2, with 8 bases fitting TRBD1. CDR3 length equals 18 residues. Germline V gene data show CDR1 as SGHTA and CDR2 as FQGNSA. The trim removed 5 bases at V and 5 bases at J, leaving 19 bases unmatched. For the CDR3, the DNA is TGTGCCAGCAGCCAAGCGTTTGCAGGGGGCGCGGGTGGATATGGCTACACCTTC. Its translation: CASSQAFAGGAGGYGYTF.

The V call is TRBV2, the J call TRBJ1-6, with D unclear. The CDR3 loop spans 13 amino acids. V lost 6 bases and J lost 7, with 10 bases in between. Germline V gene sequence: CDR1 SNHLY, CDR2 FYNNEI. CDR3 residues: CASSPGRNSPLHF. The CDR3 DNA reads as TGTGCCAGCAGCCCCGGACGGAATTCACCCCTCCACTTT.

The chain carries TRBV6-5 and TRBJ2-7, with 10 positions matching TRBD1. The ends lost 5 bases at V and 0 bases at J; junction bases unmatched: 1. The CDR3 is made up of 14 amino acids. Germline CDR1 MNHEY, CDR2 SVGAGI. CDR3 coding DNA: TGTGCCAGCAGTAGGACAGGGGGCTCCTACGAGCAGTACTTC. As protein: CASSRTGGSYEQYF.

This chain links TRBV6-5 with TRBJ1-2; TRBD1 is a possible D gene (5 bases). V was pared by 11 bases and J by 8 bases, with 18 bases between. CDR1 and CDR2 from the germline V gene are MNHEY and SVGAGI. This CDR3 is built from 12 residues. For the CDR3, the DNA is TGTGCCTGTAGGTCTCCCCGGGGGGGCTACACCTTC. This sequence encodes CACRSPRGGYTF.

The chain recombines TRBV5-5 with TRBJ2-2; D gene ambiguous. This CDR3 contains 15 residues. The V gene's germline CDR1 is SGHKS and CDR2 YYEKEE (reference sequence). The V end was cut by 0 bases, the J end by 2 bases, with 8 bases between. The CDR3 nucleotides read TGTGCCAGCAGCTTGGGAACTTCCAACACCGGGGAGCTGTTTTTT. This gives the protein CASSLGTSNTGELFF.

V gene TRBV6-1 combines with J gene TRBJ2-1; D possibly matches TRBD1 or TRBD2 (5 bases each). The CDR3 contains 14 residues. Trimming took off 3 bases at V and 16 bases at J, with 22 bases between the two ends. Germline V gene sequence: CDR1 MNHNS, CDR2 SASEGT. In DNA, the CDR3 is TGTGCCAGCAGTGACGTCCCCACGGCTCGGGGCGGATTCTTC. It encodes CASSDVPTARGGFF.

The chain employs TRBV6-2 or TRBV6-3 and TRBJ2-7; 7 nucleotides agree with TRBD1. The CDR3 has 15 residues. The germline gives CDR1 MNHEY, CDR2 SVGEGT. With V trimmed by 0 bases and J by 2 bases, 4 bases remained unmatched. The DNA for the CDR3 is TGTGCCAGCAGTTACTCGATCGACAGGGCCTACGAGCAGTACTTC. It is translated as CASSYSIDRAYEQYF.

The rearrangement uses TRBV6-6 and TRBJ1-4; the D is unclear. This CDR3 is built from 14 residues. CDR1 MNHNY and CDR2 SVGAGI come from the germline V gene (reference sequence). V lost 6 bases, J lost 7 bases, and 15 bases lay in between. CDR3 coding DNA: TGTGCCAGCAGCCTTCTCAAGAGTTCTGAAAAACTGTTTTTT. It yields the protein CASSLLKSSEKLFF.

On this clone: The same CDR3 also results from other DNA sequences found in this sample. The V call is TRBV3-1 (or the pseudogene TRBV3-2), the J call TRBJ2-3; D is perhaps TRBD2 (6 bases). V was cut by 4 bases and J by 1 base, with 12 bases left in between. CDR3 length: 15 residues. Germline CDR1 LGHDT, CDR2 YNNKEL (reference sequence). The CDR3 DNA reads TGTGCCAGCAGCCCCGGGGTAGCGGGCACAGATACGCAGTATTTT. Its protein product is CASSPGVAGTDTQYF.

As concerns this clone: Other DNA sequences in the sample encode the same CDR3. The chain joins TRBV4-1 to TRBJ1-3; D gene ambiguous. The CDR3 is made up of 15 amino acids. Trimming left V 0 bases short and J 0 bases short, with 6 bases between. Germline V lookup: CDR1 MGHRA, CDR2 YSYEKL. The CDR3 protein is CASSQDPGSGNTIYF. CDR3 in DNA: TGCGCCAGCAGCCAAGACCCGGGCTCTGGAAACACCATATATTTT.

The CDR3 DNA sequence: TGTGCCAGCAGTTACTCCGGACAGGTTAGCAATCAGCCCCAGCATTTT. It translates to CASSYSGQVSNQPQHF. The J gene is TRBJ1-5, the V gene TRBV6-5; 7 positions match TRBD1. Losses at the gene ends were 0 bases for V and 0 bases for J; bases not matched to a gene: 2. CDR1 is MNHEY and CDR2 is SVGAGI in the germline V gene. The CDR3 covers 16 residues.

The CDR3 DNA reads as TGTGCCAGTAGTACGGCAAGGGACCCGTCCTACGAGCAGTACTTC. Translation: CASSTARDPSYEQYF. The J gene is TRBJ2-7, the V gene TRBV19, with D perhaps TRBD1 or TRBD2 (5 bases each). This CDR3 region has 15 residues. Trimming pared 4 bases from V and 1 base from J, leaving 14 bases between. Germline assignment: CDR1 LNHDA and CDR2 SQIVND (reference sequence).

The chain recombines TRBV5-6 with TRBJ1-3, with D hard to call. The V and J ends lost 0 bases and 8 bases respectively, with 6 bases between them. Germline V gene data show CDR1 as SGHDT and CDR2 as YYEEEE. The CDR3 consists of 12 residues. As DNA, the CDR3 is TGTGCCAGCAGCTTGGGGAGGCACACCATATATTTT. Residues: CASSLGRHTIYF. The variable domain in full, with the rest retrieved from reference TRBV5-6 and TRBJ1-3, is DAGVTQSPTHLIKTRGQQVTLRCSPKSGHDTVSWYQQALGQGPQFIFQYYEEEERQRGNFPDRFSGHQFPNYSSELNVNALLLGDSALYLCASSLGRHTIYFGEGSWLTVV.